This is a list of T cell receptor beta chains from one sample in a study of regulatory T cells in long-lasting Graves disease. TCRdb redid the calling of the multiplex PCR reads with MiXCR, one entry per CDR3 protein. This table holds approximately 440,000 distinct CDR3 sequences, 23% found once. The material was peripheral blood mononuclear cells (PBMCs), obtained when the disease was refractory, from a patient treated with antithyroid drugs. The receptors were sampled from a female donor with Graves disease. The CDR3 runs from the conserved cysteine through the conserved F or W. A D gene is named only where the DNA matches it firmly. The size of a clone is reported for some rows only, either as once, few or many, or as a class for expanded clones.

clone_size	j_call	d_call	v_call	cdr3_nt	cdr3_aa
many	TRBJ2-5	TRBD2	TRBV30	TGTGCCTGGACTAGCGGGAGGGAGACCCAGTACTTC	CAWTSGRETQYF
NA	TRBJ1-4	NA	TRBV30	TGTGCCTGGAGAAGCAGAGGGAGTATTGCTAATGAAAAACTGTTTTTT	CAWRSRGSIANEKLFF
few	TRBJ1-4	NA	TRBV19	TGTGCCAGTCGAACGAGGCGGACGGATCATAATGAAAAACTGTTTTTT	CASRTRRTDHNEKLFF
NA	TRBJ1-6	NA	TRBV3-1	TGTGCCAGCAGCCAGGGGACCTACAGGCCCCTCCACTTT	CASSQGTYRPLHF
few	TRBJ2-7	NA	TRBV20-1	TGCAGTGCTAGTAGCGGTCGACAGGGAAGAGGGGAGCAGTACTTC	CSASSGRQGRGEQYF
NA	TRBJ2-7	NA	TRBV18	TGTGCCAGCTCGCCCGGAGGGTCCAGGGGTCACGAGCAGTACTTC	CASSPGGSRGHEQYF
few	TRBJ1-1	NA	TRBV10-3	TGTGCCGTACTCGGGGACATGAACACTGAAGCTTTCTTT	CAVLGDMNTEAFF
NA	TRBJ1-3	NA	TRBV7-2	TGTGCCAGCAGCTTATTAGGAAACACCATATATTTT	CASSLLGNTIYF
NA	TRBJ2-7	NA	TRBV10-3	TGTGCCATCAGTGCTTCGGGGGCGGAAGAGCAGTACTTC	CAISASGAEEQYF
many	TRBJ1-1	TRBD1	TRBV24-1	TGTGCCACCAGTGGGGACAGTCTGAACACTGAAGCTTTCTTT	CATSGDSLNTEAFF
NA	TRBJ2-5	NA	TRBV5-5	TGTGCCAGCGGGCAGCCCCAAGAGACCCAGTACTTC	CASGQPQETQYF
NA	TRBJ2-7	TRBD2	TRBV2	TGTGCCAGCAGGCCTAGCGGGAGGAGCTCCTACGAGCAGTACTTC	CASRPSGRSSYEQYF
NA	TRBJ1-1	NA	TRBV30	TGTGCCTACCAAATGGGGGTGAACACTGAAGCTTTCTTT	CAYQMGVNTEAFF
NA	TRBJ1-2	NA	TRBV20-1	TGCAGTGCTAGATTCTCCGGGACGTCTGGCTACACCTTC	CSARFSGTSGYTF
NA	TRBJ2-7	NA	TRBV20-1	TGCAGTGCTAGCGGTCCCGGGCAGTACTTC	CSASGPGQYF
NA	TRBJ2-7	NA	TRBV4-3	TGCGCCAGCAGCCAAGATGCAGGGATCTACGAGCAGTACTTC	CASSQDAGIYEQYF
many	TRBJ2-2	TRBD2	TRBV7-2	TGTGCCAGCAGCCTACTAGCGGGAGGTGTCAGTGGCCGCGGGGAGCTGTTTTTT	CASSLLAGGVSGRGELFF
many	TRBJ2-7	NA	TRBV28	TGTGCCAGCGGGGAGGAGCAGTACTTC	CASGEEQYF
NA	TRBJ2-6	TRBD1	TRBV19	TGTGCCAGTGTGGACAGGGGAACCGGGGCCAACGTCCTGACTTTC	CASVDRGTGANVLTF
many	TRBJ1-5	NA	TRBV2	TGTGCCAGCAGGTGGGGGGCCCATGACAATCAGCCCCAGCATTTT	CASRWGAHDNQPQHF
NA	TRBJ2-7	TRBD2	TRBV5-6	TGTGCCAGCAGCTTGGGACTAGCGGCTATCTACGAGCAGTACTTC	CASSLGLAAIYEQYF
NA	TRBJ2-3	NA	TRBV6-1	TGTGCCAGCAGCCTTCTTGGTACTGGCACAGATACGCAGTATTTT	CASSLLGTGTDTQYF
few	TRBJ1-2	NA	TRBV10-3	TGTGCCATCAGTGGGGCAGGAGTATCAGGGCGCTATGGCTACACCTTC	CAISGAGVSGRYGYTF
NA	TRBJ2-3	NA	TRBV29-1	TGCAGCGTGGAGTGGGCCTTGGGAGATACGCAGTATTTT	CSVEWALGDTQYF
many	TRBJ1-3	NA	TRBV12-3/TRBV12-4	TGTGCCAGCAACTCAGGGAGAGGGGGACGAAACACCATATATTTT	CASNSGRGGRNTIYF
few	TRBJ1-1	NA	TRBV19	TGTGCCAGTAGTATGAGGGGGGGGAGCACTGAAGCTTTCTTT	CASSMRGGSTEAFF
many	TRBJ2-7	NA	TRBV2	TGTGCCAGCAGTGAGGAGAAGCCGGTGCAGTACTTC	CASSEEKPVQYF
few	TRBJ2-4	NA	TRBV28	TGTGCCAGCAGTTCTCGATTCAAAACGTTGGACATTCAGTACTTC	CASSSRFKTLDIQYF
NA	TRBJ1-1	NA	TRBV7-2	TGTGCCAGCAGCTTAGGGGGACGAGGGACGGCGAACACTGAAGCTTTCTTT	CASSLGGRGTANTEAFF